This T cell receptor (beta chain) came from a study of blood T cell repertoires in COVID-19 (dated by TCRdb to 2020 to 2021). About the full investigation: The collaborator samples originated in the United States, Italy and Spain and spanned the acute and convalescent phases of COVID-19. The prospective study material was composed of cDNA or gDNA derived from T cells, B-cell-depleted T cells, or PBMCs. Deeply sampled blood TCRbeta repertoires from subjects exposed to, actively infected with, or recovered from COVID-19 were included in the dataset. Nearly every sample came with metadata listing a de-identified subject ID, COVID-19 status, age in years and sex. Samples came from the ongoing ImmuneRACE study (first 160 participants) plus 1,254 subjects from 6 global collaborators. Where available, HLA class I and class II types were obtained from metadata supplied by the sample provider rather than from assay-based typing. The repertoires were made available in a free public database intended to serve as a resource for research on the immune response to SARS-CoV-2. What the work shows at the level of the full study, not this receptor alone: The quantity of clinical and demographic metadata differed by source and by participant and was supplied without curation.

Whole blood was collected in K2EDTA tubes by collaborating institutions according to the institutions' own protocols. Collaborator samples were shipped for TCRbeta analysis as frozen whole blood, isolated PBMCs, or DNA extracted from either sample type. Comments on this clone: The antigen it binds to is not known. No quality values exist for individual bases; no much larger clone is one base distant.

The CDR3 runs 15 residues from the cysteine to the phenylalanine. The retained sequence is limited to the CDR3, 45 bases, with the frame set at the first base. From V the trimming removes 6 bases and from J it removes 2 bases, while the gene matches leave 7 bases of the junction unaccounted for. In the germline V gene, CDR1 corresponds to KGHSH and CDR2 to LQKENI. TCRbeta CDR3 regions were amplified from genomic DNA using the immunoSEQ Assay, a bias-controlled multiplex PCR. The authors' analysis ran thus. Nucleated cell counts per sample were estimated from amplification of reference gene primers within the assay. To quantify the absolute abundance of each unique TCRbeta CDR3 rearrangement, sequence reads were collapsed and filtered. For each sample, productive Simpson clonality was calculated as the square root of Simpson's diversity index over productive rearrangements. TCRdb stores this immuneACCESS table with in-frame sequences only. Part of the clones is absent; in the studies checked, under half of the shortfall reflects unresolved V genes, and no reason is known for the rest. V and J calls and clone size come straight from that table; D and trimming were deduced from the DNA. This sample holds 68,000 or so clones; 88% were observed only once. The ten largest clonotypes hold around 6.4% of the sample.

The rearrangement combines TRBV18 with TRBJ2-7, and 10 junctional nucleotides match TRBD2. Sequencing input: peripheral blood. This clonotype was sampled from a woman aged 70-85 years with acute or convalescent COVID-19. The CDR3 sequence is CASSVAGGGTYEQYF. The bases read TGTGCCAGCTCCGTAGCGGGAGGAGGAACCTACGAGCAGTACTTC.